This is a list of T cell receptor beta chains from one sample in a study of vaccination and CD4 T cells after COVID-19. Antigen specificity for these receptors is unknown. A single record per CDR3 protein comes from TCRdb applying MiXCR to the PCR reads. The data contain around 11,000 distinct CDR3 sequences, under 85% of them singletons. Sequenced sample: CD4+ T cells from blood, cultured in vitro. The receptors originated from a human donor who had recovered from COVID-19. CDR3s include the opening cysteine and the closing phenylalanine or tryptophan. A D gene is named only where the DNA matches it firmly. For some rows the clone size is stated as once, few or many, or as a class when expanded; others skip it.

J,D,size,V,DNA,CDR3
TRBJ1-1,-,-,TRBV7-2,TGTGCCAGCAGCTACGGCGACAGGTTGGAGGGGAAAGCTTTCTTT,CASSYGDRLEGKAFF
TRBJ1-5,TRBD1,-,TRBV19,TGTGCCGCCCGGGACAGGGGGTTTGGGGGTCAGCCCCAGCATTTT,CAARDRGFGGQPQHF
TRBJ2-7,-,few,TRBV7-2,TGTGCCAGCAGCTTGCTGCGCCTACTTGTCCCCTACGAGCAGTACTTC,CASSLLRLLVPYEQYF
TRBJ1-5,-,-,TRBV30,TGTGCCTGGAATGAGGGTTTTCTGGGTCAGCCCCAGCATTTT,CAWNEGFLGQPQHF
TRBJ1-6,-,-,TRBV27,TGTGCCAGCAGTTCGGTTGGCAGGGTGAATTCACCCCTCCACTTT,CASSSVGRVNSPLHF
TRBJ2-1,TRBD2,-,TRBV27,TGTGCCAGTAGCGGGAGGACGTACAATGAGCAGTTCTTC,CASSGRTYNEQFF
TRBJ1-1,-,-,TRBV20-1,TGCAGTGCTAGTAAGGGGTCTGAAGCTTTCTTT,CSASKGSEAFF
TRBJ1-6,-,-,TRBV27,TGTGCCAGCAGTTTATTAGGCAATTCACCCCTCCACTTT,CASSLLGNSPLHF
TRBJ1-6,-,once,TRBV20-1,TGCAGTGCTAGATGGGTTTATAATTCACCCCTCCACTTT,CSARWVYNSPLHF
TRBJ1-1,-,-,TRBV20-1,TGCAGTGCTAAGCAAGGGTATCGAGCTTTCTTT,CSAKQGYRAFF
TRBJ2-1,-,-,TRBV20-1,TGCAGTGCCGCGGACAGCGAGCAGTTCTTC,CSAADSEQFF
TRBJ2-3,-,-,TRBV7-9,TGTGCCAGCAGCTTAGCCTTCGACCAGGGAACAGATACGCAGTATTTT,CASSLAFDQGTDTQYF
TRBJ1-4,TRBD1,once,TRBV6-5,TGTGCCAGCAGTTACCGTACCCCGAACAGGGGAGGAGATGAAAAACTGTTTTTT,CASSYRTPNRGGDEKLFF
TRBJ1-2,-,-,TRBV20-1,TGCAGTGCTAGAGGGCAGGGTAGCGGCTACACCTTC,CSARGQGSGYTF
TRBJ1-5,-,-,TRBV30,TGTGCCTGGAGTTCAGGTAGCAATCAGCCCCAGCATTTT,CAWSSGSNQPQHF
TRBJ2-2,-,-,TRBV7-8,TGTGCCAGCAGCCAGAAACGGCTGAAGAACACCGGGGAGCTGTTTTTT,CASSQKRLKNTGELFF
TRBJ2-1,-,-,TRBV2,TGTGCCAGTGATTACGGCACAGGGCGCAATGAGCAGTTCTTC,CASDYGTGRNEQFF
TRBJ1-5,-,-,TRBV2,TGTGCCAGCAGTGCCTACGGGAGGGATCAGCCCCAGCATTTT,CASSAYGRDQPQHF
TRBJ2-1,-,-,TRBV24-1,TGTGCCACCAGTCCCCCCGACAATGAGCAGTTCTTC,CATSPPDNEQFF
TRBJ1-1,-,-,TRBV7-9,TGTGCCAGCAGCTTAAGACAGTTGAACACTGAAGCTTTCTTT,CASSLRQLNTEAFF
TRBJ2-7,TRBD1,few,TRBV7-9,TGTGCCAGCAGCCCATGGACAGGGGACTTC,CASSPWTGDF
TRBJ2-5,TRBD1,once,TRBV28,TGTGCCAGCAGTCCCAGGGGGACGGTTTCTGAGACCCAGTACTTC,CASSPRGTVSETQYF
TRBJ1-2,-,-,TRBV20-1,TGCAGTGACCGGACAGAAGATGGCTACACCTTC,CSDRTEDGYTF
TRBJ2-6,TRBD1,-,TRBV4-3,TGCGCCAGCAGCCAAGTCCCAGGGGGTAGAAAGGCCAACGTCCTGACTTTC,CASSQVPGGRKANVLTF
TRBJ1-3,-,-,TRBV14,TGTGCCAGCGAGAGTTGTGGAAACACCATATATTTT,CASESCGNTIYF
TRBJ2-2,-,-,TRBV19,TGTGCCAGTAGTAGCCACGGGAGCGCCACCGGGGAGCTGTTTTTT,CASSSHGSATGELFF
TRBJ2-7,-,few,TRBV20-1,TGCAGTGCCCTTAGCAGGAGGGACTCCTACGAGCAGTACTTC,CSALSRRDSYEQYF
TRBJ2-7,TRBD2,-,TRBV7-2,TGTGCCAGCAGCTCCTACCTAGCGGGAGATTACGAGCAGTACTTC,CASSSYLAGDYEQYF